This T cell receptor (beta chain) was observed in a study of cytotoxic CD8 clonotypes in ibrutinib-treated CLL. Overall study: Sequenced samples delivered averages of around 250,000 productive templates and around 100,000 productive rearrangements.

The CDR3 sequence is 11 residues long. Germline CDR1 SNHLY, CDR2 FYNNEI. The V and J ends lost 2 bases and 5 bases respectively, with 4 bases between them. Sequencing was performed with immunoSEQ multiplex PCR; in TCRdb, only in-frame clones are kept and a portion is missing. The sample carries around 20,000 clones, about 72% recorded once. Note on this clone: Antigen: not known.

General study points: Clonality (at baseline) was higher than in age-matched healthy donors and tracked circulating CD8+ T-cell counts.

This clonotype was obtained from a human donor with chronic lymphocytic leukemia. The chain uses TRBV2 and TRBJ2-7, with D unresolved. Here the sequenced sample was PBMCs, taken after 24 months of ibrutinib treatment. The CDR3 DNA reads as TGTGCCAGCAGTGAAACCGACGAGCAGTACTTC. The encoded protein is CASSETDEQYF.